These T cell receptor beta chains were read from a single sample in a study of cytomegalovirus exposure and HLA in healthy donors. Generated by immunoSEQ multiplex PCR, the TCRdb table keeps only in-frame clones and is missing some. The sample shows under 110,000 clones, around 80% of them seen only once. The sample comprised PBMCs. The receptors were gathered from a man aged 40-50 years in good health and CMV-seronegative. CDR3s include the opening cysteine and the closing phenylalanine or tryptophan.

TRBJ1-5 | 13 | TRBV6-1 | CASREGVNQPQHF
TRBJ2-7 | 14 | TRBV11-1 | CASSLYSSSYEQYF
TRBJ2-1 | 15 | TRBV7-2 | CASSLEGTSGSEQFF
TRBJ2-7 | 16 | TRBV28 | CASSQASGGLSYEQYF
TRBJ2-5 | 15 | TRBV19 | CASSLNRDSQETQYF
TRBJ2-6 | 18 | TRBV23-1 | CASSRYGQRPSGANVLTF
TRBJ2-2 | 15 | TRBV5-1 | CASSLDLATTGELFF
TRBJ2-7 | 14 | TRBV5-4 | CASSWDRGLNEQYF
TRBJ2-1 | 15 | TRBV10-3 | CAISESSIQNNEQFF
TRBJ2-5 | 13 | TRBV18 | CASSPGQQETQYF
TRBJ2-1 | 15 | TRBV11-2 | CASCERGGPYNEQFF
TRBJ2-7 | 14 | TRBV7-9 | CASSLYTGGGEQYF
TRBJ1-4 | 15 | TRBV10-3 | CAISDPGQGNEKLFF
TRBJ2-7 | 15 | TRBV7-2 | CASSLDSGLPYEQYF